The 17 T cell receptor beta chains in this list originate from one sample, sequenced in a study of T-cell reconstitution after alpha-beta-depleted transplantation in children. TCRbeta library preparation incorporated unique molecular identifiers. TCRdb reprocessed the PCR reads with MiXCR, giving one entry per CDR3 protein. The sample includes 780,000 or so distinct CDR3 sequences, roughly 15% of them seen just once. The specimen was PBMCs, mostly from graft donor cells, collected 360 days after TCRalphabeta/CD19-depleted stem cell transplant. Receptor source: a male patient younger than 18 who had a stem cell transplant for acute lymphoblastic leukemia, so the T cells may come from the graft donor.

The CDR3 DNA sequence: TGTGCCAGCAGTCGCAACAGACAGGCCCGGCACGGGGAGCTGTTTTTT. It encodes CASSRNRQARHGELFF. This chain links TRBV12-3 or TRBV12-4 with TRBJ2-2, with D maybe TRBD1 (6 bases). The length of the CDR3 is 16 residues. V was clipped by 5 bases and J by 7 bases, with 20 bases between them.

J is TRBJ2-5 and V is TRBV5-4, with 9 bases lining up with TRBD2. Trimming at V came to 0 bases and at J to 4 bases, leaving 10 bases not matched to a gene. The germline V gene has CDR1 SGHNT and CDR2 YYREEE (reference sequence). The CDR3 is 17 residues long. The DNA of the CDR3 is TGTGCCAGCAGCTTGGGACTAGCGGTCTTAGAGGGAGAGACCCAGTACTTC. This gives the protein CASSLGLAVLEGETQYF.

This clonotype has only a few counts. The rearrangement joins TRBV4-1 to TRBJ2-7; either TRBD1 or TRBD2 may fit D (5 bases each). Per germline, CDR1 MGHRA and CDR2 YSYEKL. This CDR3 contains 14 residues. Trimming stripped 5 bases from V and 2 bases from J, with 13 bases between. CDR3 nucleotide sequence: TGCGCCAGCAGCGAGGGACCGAGTCCCTACGAGCAGTACTTC. As protein: CASSEGPSPYEQYF.

The rearrangement uses TRBV6-1 and TRBJ1-5; the D gene is possibly TRBD1 (5 bases). Per germline, CDR1 MNHNS and CDR2 SASEGT. This CDR3 has 14 amino acids. Trimming cost V 5 bases and J 3 bases, with 11 bases left between them. The CDR3 loop reads CASSRGSYNQPQHF. DNA for the CDR3: TGTGCCAGCAGTAGGGGCAGCTACAATCAGCCCCAGCATTTT.

This clonotype was observed a handful of times. This chain links TRBV20-1 with TRBJ1-5; D possibly corresponds to TRBD1 (5 bases). V was pared by 2 bases and J by 5 bases, with 7 bases between. Germline CDR1 and CDR2: DFQATT and SNEGSKA (reference sequence). The CDR3 consists of 12 residues. CDR3 sequence (DNA): TGCAGTGCTAGACCGGGGGATCAGCCCCAGCATTTT. This codes for CSARPGDQPQHF.

The V call is TRBV9, the J call TRBJ2-5; D is unresolved. Germline CDR1 and CDR2: SGDLS and YYNGEE. Trimming removed 0 bases from V and 5 bases from J, with 11 bases in between. CDR3 length equals 14 residues. The CDR3 protein is CASSVGQRRETQYF. The CDR3 DNA is TGTGCCAGCAGCGTAGGTCAGCGCCGGGAGACCCAGTACTTC.

This clonotype was detected only a few times. V usage is TRBV7-9 and J usage is TRBJ2-1; the D call may be TRBD1 or TRBD2 (6 bases each). The CDR3 is 13 amino acids. Germline-derived CDR1 and CDR2 are SEHNR and FQNEAQ (reference sequence). The V gene lost 7 bases and the J gene lost 6 bases, with 13 bases spanning the gap. The CDR3 protein is CASTLWGANEQFF. As DNA, the CDR3 is TGTGCCAGCACCCTTTGGGGGGCCAATGAGCAGTTCTTC.

This clonotype appeared once. V and J are TRBV20-1 and TRBJ2-1, with 10 bases aligning to TRBD2. The CDR3 is 15 amino acids. V gave up 0 bases and J gave up 8 bases; unmatched junction bases: 7. The V gene's germline CDR1 is DFQATT and CDR2 SNEGSKA (reference sequence). For the CDR3, the DNA is TGCAGTGCTAGAGATTTCCTAGCGGGAGTCTATGAGCAGTTCTTC. It codes for CSARDFLAGVYEQFF.

In this sample, this clonotype turned up a few times. This rearrangement joins TRBV12-3 or TRBV12-4 to TRBJ1-5; TRBD1 agrees at 8 bases. V lost 3 bases, J lost 9 bases, and 7 bases stayed unmatched. The CDR3 totals 14 residues. The CDR3: CASSFDRGRGPQHF. CDR3 coding DNA: TGTGCCAGCAGTTTCGACAGGGGTCGGGGGCCCCAGCATTTT.

The gene calls are TRBV6-2 or TRBV6-3 and TRBJ2-7; D possibly matches TRBD1 or TRBD2 (5 bases each). Trimming cost V 6 bases and J 5 bases, with 20 bases left between them. Germline-derived CDR1 and CDR2 are MNHEY and SVGEGT. The CDR3 covers 15 residues. The CDR3 sequence: CASRVWWQGRHEQYF. The CDR3 DNA follows: TGTGCCAGCAGAGTATGGTGGCAGGGACGCCACGAGCAGTACTTC.

The chain joins TRBV7-9 to TRBJ2-7; 10 bases agree with TRBD2. In germline, CDR1 is SEHNR, CDR2 FQNEAQ (reference sequence). The trim removed 5 bases at V and 2 bases at J, leaving 9 bases unmatched. The CDR3 consists of 16 residues. Written as DNA, the CDR3 is TGTGCCAGCAGCCCCCGCGGACTAGCGGATACCTACGAGCAGTACTTC. Translating it yields CASSPRGLADTYEQYF. The full variable domain, completed using reference TRBV7-9 and TRBJ2-7, is DTGVSQNPRHKITKRGQNVTFRCDPISEHNRLYWYRQTLGQGPEFLTYFQNEAQLEKSRLLSDRFSAERPKGSFSTLEIQRTEQGDSAMYLCASSPRGLADTYEQYFGPGTRLTVT.

This clonotype turned up a few times. The chain combines TRBV24-1 with TRBJ2-7; D may match TRBD1 or TRBD2 (5 bases each). This CDR3 spans 14 amino acids. In germline, CDR1 is KGHDR, CDR2 SFDVKD. Trimming pared 5 bases from V and 6 bases from J, leaving 16 bases between. In DNA, the CDR3 is TGTGCCACCAGTGTCCAGGGACCACCGGGCGAGCAGTACTTC. It translates to CATSVQGPPGEQYF.

This clonotype occurred many times. The rearrangement links TRBV5-1 to TRBJ2-5; D is ambiguous. Trimming pared 4 bases from V and 1 base from J, leaving 11 bases between. The CDR3 consists of 14 residues. Germline CDR1 SGHRS, CDR2 YFSETQ. The CDR3 is CASSNGVPQETQYF. In DNA form, the CDR3 reads TGCGCCAGCAGCAACGGAGTACCCCAAGAGACCCAGTACTTC.

This clonotype was observed a handful of times. The chain is built from TRBV28 and TRBJ2-7; TRBD2 aligns across 9 bases. Trimming cost V 4 bases and J 2 bases; bases outside gene matches: 18. CDR1 and CDR2 (germline): MDHEN, SYDVKM. The CDR3 consists of 19 residues. The CDR3 loop is CASSSIPGLAGPKAYEQYF. CDR3 nucleotide sequence: TGTGCCAGCAGTTCTATTCCGGGACTAGCTGGGCCTAAGGCCTACGAGCAGTACTTC.

The V call is TRBV27, the J call TRBJ2-1, with 10 positions matching TRBD2. The CDR3 runs to 17 residues. The V gene's germline CDR1 is MNHEY and CDR2 SMNVEV (reference sequence). With V trimmed by 1 base and J by 0 bases, 3 bases remained unmatched. The CDR3: CASSLWTSGISYNEQFF. CDR3 DNA: TGTGCCAGCAGTTTATGGACTAGCGGCATCTCCTACAATGAGCAGTTCTTC.

The rearrangement links TRBV7-8 to TRBJ2-1, with 14 bases identical to TRBD2. In germline, CDR1 is SGHVS, CDR2 FQNEAQ. After removal of 5 bases from V and 9 bases from J, the junction contained 6 bases not matched to a gene. This CDR3 region has 15 residues. DNA for the CDR3: TGTGCCAGCAGCCCCGGGACTAGCGGGAGTACTGAGCAGTTCTTC. It encodes CASSPGTSGSTEQFF.

This clonotype came up a few times. V gene TRBV30 combines with J gene TRBJ2-2; no firm D call. Trimming took off 0 bases at V and 3 bases at J, with 11 bases between the two ends. Germline V gene sequence: CDR1 GTSNPN, CDR2 SVGIG (reference sequence). The CDR3 loop spans 15 amino acids. The CDR3 sequence: CAWSVHKGYTGELFF. DNA for the CDR3: TGTGCCTGGAGTGTACATAAGGGTTACACCGGGGAGCTGTTTTTT.